Following are 17 T cell receptor beta chains from one sample sequenced in a study of blood T cell repertoires in COVID-19. This table comes from immunoSEQ multiplex PCR, and its TCRdb copy is limited to in-frame clones, with some not included. The sample shows a few hundred thousand clones, roughly 82% of them seen only once. Source material: peripheral blood. These receptors originate from a woman in her forties or fifties with acute or convalescent COVID-19.

The gene calls are TRBV10-3 and TRBJ2-1; D unclear. V was shortened by 6 bases and J by 5 bases, with 5 bases between the two germline ends. The V gene's germline CDR1 is ENHRY and CDR2 SYGVKD. The CDR3 runs 11 residues. This CDR3 reads CAISYDNEQFF. DNA for the CDR3: TGTGCCATCAGCTACGACAATGAGCAGTTCTTC.

The chain is built from TRBV7-9 and TRBJ1-1; 8 nucleotides line up with TRBD1. CDR1 and CDR2 from the germline V gene are SEHNR and FQNEAQ (reference sequence). This CDR3 comprises 15 residues. With 4 bases clipped from V and 1 base from J, the junction kept 5 bases outside the gene matches. The CDR3 bases are TGTGCCAGCAGCTCCAGACAGGGGAGGAACACTGAAGCTTTCTTT. Encoded protein: CASSSRQGRNTEAFF.

This sequence joins TRBV6-5 and TRBJ2-7; TRBD2 matches at 8 bases. The V and J ends lost 0 bases and 3 bases, in that order; junction bases with no gene match: 4. The CDR3 length is 15 residues. Looked up from germline, CDR1 is MNHEY and CDR2 is SVGAGI. The CDR3 protein is CASSYSWAGGYEQYF. CDR3 DNA: TGTGCCAGCAGTTACTCTTGGGCGGGAGGCTACGAGCAGTACTTC.

V is TRBV27 and J is TRBJ2-5; 8 positions agree with TRBD1. V gave up 2 bases and J gave up 1 base; unmatched junction bases: 6. The CDR3 loop spans 16 amino acids. Germline V gene lookup returns CDR1 MNHEY and CDR2 SMNVEV (reference sequence). The chain's CDR3 is CASSLMGQEFQETQYF. CDR3 nucleotides: TGTGCCAGCAGTTTAATGGGACAGGAATTCCAAGAGACCCAGTACTTC.

The chain uses TRBV6-6 and TRBJ1-2; the D is unclear. Trimming removed 4 bases at V and 5 bases at J, with 11 bases between. CDR1 and CDR2 from the germline V gene are MNHNY and SVGAGI (reference sequence). The CDR3 extends over 13 amino acids. Here the CDR3 reads CASSSGFEYGYTF. The CDR3 DNA reads as TGTGCCAGCAGTTCGGGATTTGAGTATGGCTACACCTTC.

The table lists this clone with a few counts. J is TRBJ2-7 and V is TRBV28; 7 nucleotides align to TRBD1. In germline, CDR1 is MDHEN, CDR2 SYDVKM. The CDR3 sequence is 15 residues long. Trimming at V came to 5 bases and at J to 0 bases, leaving 7 bases not matched to a gene. DNA of the CDR3: TGTGCCAGCAGTCCAGGACAGGAGTCCTCCTACGAGCAGTACTTC. As protein: CASSPGQESSYEQYF.

The rearrangement joins TRBV28 to TRBJ2-5; the match to TRBD2 covers 10 bases. V gave up 9 bases and J gave up 3 bases; unmatched junction bases: 7. The length of the CDR3 is 14 residues. Per germline, CDR1 MDHEN and CDR2 SYDVKM. Here the CDR3 DNA reads TGTGCCAGTAACCCCGGACTAGCGGAAGAGACCCAGTACTTC. Translated: CASNPGLAEETQYF.

The chain recombines TRBV6-6 with TRBJ1-5, with TRBD1 matching over 8 bases. The V gene end was trimmed by 6 bases and the J gene end by 7 bases; junction bases not matched to a gene: 14. Per germline, CDR1 MNHNY and CDR2 SVGAGI (reference sequence). This CDR3 is 16 amino acids long. The CDR3 here is CASSPGTGLTRQPQHF. CDR3 coding DNA: TGTGCCAGCAGCCCCGGGACAGGTTTAACGCGGCAGCCCCAGCATTTT.

The chain uses TRBV27 and TRBJ2-2, with 8 bases fitting TRBD2. Looked up from germline, CDR1 is MNHEY and CDR2 is SMNVEV (reference sequence). The CDR3 spans 16 residues. The V and J ends lost 4 bases and 7 bases, in that order; junction bases with no gene match: 11. In nucleotides, the CDR3 is TGTGCCAGCAGTTATGGGACTAGTCTCAATATCGGGGAGCTGTTTTTT. This gives the protein CASSYGTSLNIGELFF.

The gene calls are TRBV7-2 and TRBJ2-1, with D perhaps matching TRBD2 (5 bases). This CDR3 is 16 amino acids long. CDR1 and CDR2 from the germline V gene are SGHTA and FQGNSA. The V end was cut by 0 bases, the J end by 2 bases, with 11 bases between. In DNA, the CDR3 is TGTGCCAGCAGCTTAGCTGGGAGCGGAGCCTACAATGAGCAGTTCTTC. Residues: CASSLAGSGAYNEQFF.

This clone was seen only a few times. The V call is TRBV28, the J call TRBJ2-1, with D perhaps TRBD2 (6 bases). In germline, CDR1 is MDHEN, CDR2 SYDVKM. The CDR3 spans 18 residues. V lost 6 bases and J 0 bases, leaving 21 bases between the germline ends. The CDR3 reads CASSFPTRVISSYNEQFF. For the CDR3, the DNA is TGTGCCAGCAGCTTTCCGACTAGAGTGATAAGCTCCTACAATGAGCAGTTCTTC. The complete variable domain, with remaining parts taken from reference TRBV28 and TRBJ2-1, reads DVKVTQSSRYLVKRTGEKVFLECVQDMDHENMFWYRQDPGLGLRLIYFSYDVKMKEKGDIPEGYSVSREKKERFSLILESASTNQTSMYLCASSFPTRVISSYNEQFFGPGTRLTVL.

The chain employs TRBV5-1 and TRBJ1-1; D gene ambiguous. Between the trimmed V and J ends, which lost 3 bases and 3 bases, there was a span of 15 bases. The germline gives CDR1 SGHRS, CDR2 YFSETQ. The CDR3 sequence is 15 residues long. The CDR3 spells CASSSRGGRDTEAFF. CDR3 coding DNA: TGCGCCAGCAGCTCTCGGGGTGGTAGGGACACTGAAGCTTTCTTT.

This sequence joins TRBV6-6 and TRBJ1-1; no firm D call. This CDR3 comprises 15 residues. Germline CDR1 and CDR2: MNHNY and SVGAGI (reference sequence). V gave up 1 base and J gave up 2 bases, with 11 bases separating them. The CDR3 loop is CASSYYQTTNTEAFF. For the CDR3, the DNA is TGTGCCAGCAGTTACTACCAGACTACTAACACTGAAGCTTTCTTT.

The chain uses TRBV5-1 and TRBJ1-5; the match to TRBD1 covers 11 bases. The germline CDR1 and CDR2 sequences are SGHRS and YFSETQ. There are 16 residues in the CDR3. J was trimmed by 4 bases and V by 0 bases; bases with no gene match: 3. CDR3 nucleotides: TGCGCCAGCAGCTTGGGGACAGGGGGCCCTAATCAGCCCCAGCATTTT. Protein product: CASSLGTGGPNQPQHF.

The chain couples TRBV6-5 to TRBJ2-7, with TRBD1 as a possible D gene (5 bases). The CDR3 extends over 14 amino acids. The V gene lost 6 bases and the J gene lost 2 bases, with 14 bases spanning the gap. Germline V gene lookup returns CDR1 MNHEY and CDR2 SVGAGI. CDR3 region: CASSLRQGPYEQYF. For the CDR3, the DNA is TGTGCCAGCAGCCTCAGGCAGGGTCCCTACGAGCAGTACTTC.

The chain uses TRBV5-8 and TRBJ2-1; 10 positions agree with TRBD2. J lost 9 bases, V lost 3 bases, and 9 bases had no gene match. The CDR3 consists of 15 residues. Germline lookup yields CDR1 SGHTS and CDR2 YDEGEE. The CDR3 DNA follows: TGTGCCAGCAGCTGGGACGCTAGCGGGAGTAGTGAGCAGTTCTTC. This codes for CASSWDASGSSEQFF.

The V gene is TRBV7-3, the J gene TRBJ2-3, with 7 bases lining up with TRBD2. V trimming: 3 bases; J trimming: 5 bases; junction bases outside the gene matches: 8. This CDR3 contains 15 residues. Germline CDR1 is SGHTA and CDR2 is FQGTGA. As DNA, the CDR3 is TGTGCCAGCAGCTTTAAGGGAGGGCCTGTAGATACGCAGTATTTT. The encoded protein is CASSFKGGPVDTQYF.